The sequence of this T cell receptor (beta chain) was determined in a study of blood T cells in healthy people across ages. CDR1 and CDR2 (germline): SGHRS, YFSETQ. The CDR3 is 15 amino acids. Trimming pared 4 bases from V and 0 bases from J, leaving 10 bases between. Next came a second PCR, run for about 7 to 12 cycles, which used a sample-barcoded 5' primer along with a J-beta primer mix. TCRdb itself ran the 5' RACE reads through MiXCR, one entry per CDR3 protein. Of roughly 680,000 distinct CDR3 sequences in the sample, around 52% were seen once. The sample holds a few counts of this clonotype. The receptor's source is a woman of 80 years or more in good health. Sequencing input: blood. The chain employs TRBV5-1 and TRBJ1-4; no clear D gene. In DNA, the CDR3 is TGCGCCAGCAGCCCGACGCCCGCAACTAATGAAAAACTGTTTTTT. Protein product: CASSPTPATNEKLFF.